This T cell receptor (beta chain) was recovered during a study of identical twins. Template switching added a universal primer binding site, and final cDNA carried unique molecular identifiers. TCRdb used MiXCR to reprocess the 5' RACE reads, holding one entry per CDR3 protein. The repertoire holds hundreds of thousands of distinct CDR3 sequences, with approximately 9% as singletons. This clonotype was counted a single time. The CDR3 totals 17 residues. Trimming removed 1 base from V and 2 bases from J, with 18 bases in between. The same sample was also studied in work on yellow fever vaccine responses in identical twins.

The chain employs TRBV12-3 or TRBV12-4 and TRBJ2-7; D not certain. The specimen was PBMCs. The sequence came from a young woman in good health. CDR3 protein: CASSLGFSDLPTYEQYF. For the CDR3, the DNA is TGTGCCAGCAGTTTAGGCTTCAGTGACCTTCCTACCTACGAGCAGTACTTC.